This record looks at one TCR beta chain sequence and its context. Antigen unknown. The data derive from a study of cytomegalovirus exposure and HLA in healthy donors. As for the study in general: In an earlier analysis, 90 million to 130 million unique TCR beta sequences were found from some 200 million T cells. Study results and caveats: Reported findings show TCR beta sequences accurately forecast HLA-A and HLA-B alleles in most subjects. Among TCR beta chains of equal frequency, HLA-associated ones were more clonally expanded in a later analysis. A link between a missense DCLRE1C variant and TCR beta V- and J-gene trimming emerged from a later analysis.

Per the germline V gene, CDR1 is MGHDK and CDR2 is SYGVNS. The CDR3 runs 14 residues. V was clipped by 1 base and J by 3 bases, with 10 bases between them. In the PCR, 60 Vbeta and 13 Jbeta primers were used. The assay was immunoSEQ multiplex PCR, and TCRdb's table has in-frame clones only and misses some. The table records some 60,000 clones, just under 85% of them present only once. This clonotype originated in a man in his forties or fifties in good health and CMV-seronegative. The gene calls are TRBV25-1 and TRBJ2-7; D is perhaps TRBD2 (6 bases). Specimen: PBMCs. CDR3 amino acids: CASSEWGGDYEQYF. CDR3 bases: TGTGCCAGCAGTGAATGGGGCGGGGACTACGAGCAGTACTTC.